These 26 T cell receptor beta chains were all obtained from the same sample, sequenced in a study of CD8 T cells in Susac syndrome (dated by TCRdb to the late 2010s). The library was prepared using the immunoSEQ multiplex PCR assay. RNA was extracted using the RNeasy kit, and about 0.5 to 1 ug of the RNA was reverse transcribed with random hexamers. The raw public reads went through TCRdb reprocessing: fastp at Q25, MiXCR clone calling, in-frame beta chains kept. Rows with a matching CDR3 protein are joined into one entry that keeps the most common DNA and genes. For this sample the table gives fewer than 60,000 distinct CDR3 sequences, of which over 90% were detected only once. The top ten clones comprise less than 0.9% of the sample. Sequenced input: CD8+ T cells from PBMCs. These receptors were taken from a human donor with Susac syndrome.

V is TRBV7-2 and J is TRBJ2-7, with D possibly being TRBD2 (5 bases). V was trimmed by 0 bases and J by 3 bases, leaving 6 bases between them. This CDR3 is 13 amino acids long. CDR1 SGHTA and CDR2 FQGNSA come from the germline V gene. DNA for the CDR3: TGTGCCAGCAGCTTAGCCGGGGTCTACGAGCAGTACTTC. Translation: CASSLAGVYEQYF.

The V call is TRBV3-1, the J call TRBJ2-3, with D possibly called TRBD1 or TRBD2 (5 bases each). The V and J ends lost 0 bases and 3 bases respectively, with 13 bases between them. The germline gives CDR1 LGHDT, CDR2 YNNKEL (reference sequence). This CDR3 is 16 amino acids long. CDR3 DNA sequence: TGTGCCAGCAGCCAAGATTTGAGGGCAGGGACAGATACGCAGTATTTT. Its translation is CASSQDLRAGTDTQYF.

This chain connects TRBV12-3 or TRBV12-4 to TRBJ1-1, with D possibly matching TRBD1 (5 bases). Trimming stripped 3 bases from V and 6 bases from J, with 8 bases between. This CDR3 has 12 residues. The chain's CDR3 is CASSFPTAEAFF. The CDR3 DNA reads TGTGCCAGCAGTTTCCCGACAGCTGAAGCTTTCTTT.

The table lists this clonotype with a few counts. The chain uses TRBV12-3 or TRBV12-4 and TRBJ2-5, with 7 bases identical to TRBD2. CDR3 size: 15 residues. Germline trimming cut 5 bases from V and 3 bases from J; bases unmatched to any gene: 9. The CDR3 DNA reads as TGTGCCAGCAGTCTCCCGGTGGGGGGGGAAGAGACCCAGTACTTC. Its translation is CASSLPVGGEETQYF.

V and J are TRBV4-1 and TRBJ2-5; 9 nucleotides match TRBD2. Germline values: CDR1 MGHRA, CDR2 YSYEKL. J gave up 7 bases and V 3 bases, and 9 bases lay outside the gene matches. This CDR3 has 15 residues. The CDR3 nucleotides are TGCGCCAGCAGCCAGACTAGCGGAGTTAGTACGACCCAGTACTTC. This codes for CASSQTSGVSTTQYF.

V is TRBV4-1 and J is TRBJ2-5, with D uncertain. The CDR3 has 11 amino acids. CDR1 and CDR2 from the germline V gene are MGHRA and YSYEKL. Trimming removed 6 bases at V and 0 bases at J, with 2 bases between. The CDR3 is CASRHQETQYF. In DNA, the CDR3 is TGCGCCAGCAGGCACCAAGAGACCCAGTACTTC.

CDR3 protein: CSAPGDRSSTDTQYF. In nucleotides, the CDR3 is TGCAGTGCCCCGGGGGACCGCTCTAGCACAGATACGCAGTATTTT. This chain joins TRBV20-1 and TRBJ2-3; a weak D match, TRBD2 (6 bases). V lost 6 bases and J lost 0, with 16 bases in between. This CDR3 region has 15 residues. CDR1 DFQATT and CDR2 SNEGSKA come from the germline V gene (reference sequence).

In nucleotides, the CDR3 is TGTGCCAGCAGCCCGTACGTGCGGGGGAACATTCAGTACTTC. Its translation is CASSPYVRGNIQYF. The V call is TRBV4-2, the J call TRBJ2-4; 7 nucleotides agree with TRBD2. V lost 4 bases, J lost 7 bases, and 7 bases stayed unmatched. The germline gives CDR1 LGHNA, CDR2 YNFKEQ. The CDR3 runs to 14 residues.

The chain is built from TRBV7-9 and TRBJ1-2, with 8 bases identical to TRBD1. The V gene's germline CDR1 is SEHNR and CDR2 FQNEAQ (reference sequence). CDR3 length: 13 residues. The junction had 7 bases not matched to a gene; V was cut back by 5 bases and J by 8 bases. The CDR3: CASSPDRVQGYTF. The CDR3 region has the DNA TGTGCCAGCAGCCCGGACAGGGTACAGGGCTACACCTTC.

This chain uses TRBV27 with TRBJ1-1; D is ambiguous. Trimming took off 7 bases at V and 4 bases at J, with 13 bases between the two ends. Germline-derived CDR1 and CDR2 are MNHEY and SMNVEV (reference sequence). The CDR3 is made up of 13 amino acids. The CDR3 DNA sequence: TGTGCCAGCAAGCTTAATCTAGGCACTGAAGCTTTCTTT. Translating gives CASKLNLGTEAFF.

The chain couples TRBV15 to TRBJ2-5; the match to TRBD1 covers 7 bases. The CDR3 is 14 amino acids. CDR1 and CDR2 (germline): LNHNV, YYDKDF (reference sequence). The ends lost 5 bases at V and 5 bases at J; junction bases unmatched: 8. CDR3 region: CATSLHRGYETQYF. The DNA for the CDR3 is TGTGCCACCAGCTTACACAGGGGCTACGAGACCCAGTACTTC.

The chain employs TRBV20-1 and TRBJ2-1; possibly TRBD1 for D (6 bases). The V end was cut by 6 bases, the J end by 2 bases, with 8 bases between. Germline assignment: CDR1 DFQATT and CDR2 SNEGSKA (reference sequence). This CDR3 region has 12 residues. The CDR3: CSATGTYNEQFF. The CDR3 DNA reads TGCAGTGCCACAGGGACCTACAATGAGCAGTTCTTC.

In its sample, this clonotype was seen a few times. This sequence joins TRBV6-2 or TRBV6-3 and TRBJ2-5; D unclear. The CDR3 length is 12 residues. CDR1 and CDR2 (germline): MNHEY, SVGEGT. V lost 4 bases, J lost 5 bases, and 8 bases lay in between. CDR3 region: CASSSGAETQYF. For the CDR3, the DNA is TGTGCCAGCAGTTCGGGTGCCGAGACCCAGTACTTC.

The chain joins TRBV24-1 to TRBJ2-1; the D is unclear. Trimming removed 0 bases from V and 7 bases from J, with 6 bases in between. CDR1 is KGHDR, CDR2 SFDVKD, per germline. CDR3 length: 13 amino acids. The CDR3 loop is CATSDLFVNEQFF. CDR3 sequence (DNA): TGTGCCACCAGTGATTTGTTTGTTAATGAGCAGTTCTTC.

V gene TRBV11-2 combines with J gene TRBJ2-7, with D hard to call. The germline V gene has CDR1 SGHAT and CDR2 FQNNGV. This CDR3 is built from 12 residues. V gave up 1 base and J gave up 5 bases, with 6 bases separating them. The CDR3 region has the DNA TGTGCCAGCAGCTTAGCTGTCGACGAGCAGTACTTC. This encodes CASSLAVDEQYF.

Here the CDR3 reads CASSFGGHYEQYF. CDR3 DNA: TGTGCCAGCAGCTTTGGCGGCCACTACGAGCAGTACTTC. The chain has TRBV13 and TRBJ2-7; D uncertain. Per germline, CDR1 PRHDT and CDR2 FYEKMQ (reference sequence). The CDR3 is 13 residues long. Trimming took 3 bases from V and 3 from J, leaving 9 bases between them.

This clonotype was picked up a small number of times. The chain employs TRBV6-2 or TRBV6-3 and TRBJ2-1, with 7 bases that match TRBD1. The V gene end was trimmed by 4 bases and the J gene end by 10 bases; junction bases not matched to a gene: 10. Germline CDR1 is MNHEY and CDR2 is SVGEGT. The CDR3 contains 14 residues. The DNA of the CDR3 is TGTGCCAGCAGTTCGACAGGGTTAGGGGAGGAGCAGTTCTTC. Its protein is CASSSTGLGEEQFF.

This clonotype was observed once. V is TRBV20-1 and J is TRBJ2-7, with a weak D call TRBD2 (5 bases). CDR1 and CDR2 (germline): DFQATT, SNEGSKA (reference sequence). Trimming pared 3 bases from V and 5 bases from J, leaving 14 bases between. The CDR3 spans 13 residues. CDR3: CSASTPGNHEQYF. The CDR3 DNA is TGCAGTGCTAGTACCCCGGGAAACCACGAGCAGTACTTC.

V and J are TRBV13 and TRBJ2-5; TRBD2 matches at 12 bases. The germline gives CDR1 PRHDT, CDR2 FYEKMQ (reference sequence). CDR3 length equals 14 residues. The V and J ends lost 5 bases and 4 bases, in that order; junction bases with no gene match: 2. CDR3 in DNA: TGTGCCAGCAGCCAGGGACTAGCGGGAGAGACCCAGTACTTC. Its protein product is CASSQGLAGETQYF.

The V call is TRBV12-3 or TRBV12-4, the J call TRBJ2-1, with D hard to call. The CDR3 totals 9 residues. V lost 10 bases and J 5 bases, leaving 3 bases between the germline ends. The DNA of the CDR3 is TGTGCCACAGACAATGAGCAGTTCTTC. It specifies CATDNEQFF.

This chain joins TRBV18 and TRBJ2-5; D may be TRBD1 (6 bases). V shed 4 bases and J shed 1 base, with 13 bases lying between them. This CDR3 has 15 residues. Germline CDR1 KGHSH, CDR2 LQKENI. CDR3 nucleotide sequence: TGTGCCAGCTCACTCTGGTGGACAGCCCAAGAGACCCAGTACTTC. Protein product: CASSLWWTAQETQYF.

The CDR3 nucleotides read TGTGCCAGCAGCTTCACCTCCGACGGACGGGTTTGGGAGACCCAGTACTTC. This sequence encodes CASSFTSDGRVWETQYF. The chain joins TRBV11-2 to TRBJ2-5; D unresolved. Trimming took 3 bases from V and 5 from J, leaving 22 bases between them. Germline loops: CDR1 SGHAT, CDR2 FQNNGV. The CDR3 is 17 residues long.

This clonotype was seen more than once but under ten times. The chain combines TRBV4-1 with TRBJ1-1, with D possibly being TRBD1 (6 bases). Germline CDR1 and CDR2: MGHRA and YSYEKL. The CDR3 has 14 residues. Trimming pared 3 bases from V and 2 bases from J, leaving 10 bases between. CDR3: CASSHPGGNTEAFF. In DNA form, the CDR3 reads TGCGCCAGCAGCCACCCGGGGGGCAACACTGAAGCTTTCTTT.

The rearrangement links TRBV19 to TRBJ2-2; 9 nucleotides agree with TRBD2. Germline-derived CDR1 and CDR2 are LNHDA and SQIVND (reference sequence). Trimming removed 5 bases from V and 7 bases from J; junction bases left unmatched: 2. There are 13 residues in the CDR3. Here the CDR3 reads CASSPRGGGELFF. The CDR3 bases are TGTGCCAGTAGTCCGCGGGGGGGCGGGGAGCTGTTTTTT.

The V call is TRBV23-1, the J call TRBJ2-5; 12 nucleotides agree with TRBD2. TRBV23-1 is reported as an ORF; its role is uncertain. V gave up 4 bases and J gave up 9 bases; unmatched junction bases: 12. The CDR3 runs to 16 residues. In DNA form, the CDR3 reads TGCGCCAGCAGTCCCAGTGGGACTAGCGGGCTCAGGGCCCAGTACTTC. It codes for CASSPSGTSGLRAQYF.

V usage is TRBV4-1 and J usage is TRBJ1-5; no definite D call. Trimming shortened V by 1 base and J by 7 bases, and 5 bases separated the two germline ends. From germline, CDR1 is MGHRA and CDR2 YSYEKL. CDR3 length: 12 residues. CDR3 DNA sequence: TGCGCCAGCAGCCAAGTAGGGCAGCCCCAGCATTTT. Protein product: CASSQVGQPQHF.